This entry lists 25 T cell receptor beta chains sequenced from one sample in a study of blood T cell repertoires in COVID-19. Generated by immunoSEQ multiplex PCR, the TCRdb table keeps only in-frame clones and is missing some. Among approximately 170,000 clones listed, 80% to 85% were seen once. The material sequenced was peripheral blood. The receptors originated from a man between 65 and 85 years old with active or convalescent COVID-19.

The V and J genes are TRBV27 and TRBJ2-1; D unresolved. The CDR3 runs to 16 residues. Per germline, CDR1 MNHEY and CDR2 SMNVEV (reference sequence). The V gene lost 2 bases and the J gene lost 6 bases, with 17 bases spanning the gap. The CDR3 sequence: CASSLASRPIGNEQFF. The CDR3, as DNA: TGTGCCAGCAGTTTAGCGTCCAGGCCTATTGGCAATGAGCAGTTCTTC.

The J gene is TRBJ2-1, the V gene TRBV5-1; TRBD2 is a possible D gene (5 bases). Per the germline V gene, CDR1 is SGHRS and CDR2 is YFSETQ. V lost 0 bases to trimming and J lost 10 bases, with 14 bases between them. CDR3 length equals 14 residues. Here the CDR3 DNA reads TGCGCCAGCAGCTTGGCGGGGTCGAGGCTAGAGCAGTTCTTC. Translated, it gives CASSLAGSRLEQFF.

In this sample, this clone turned up once. CDR3 sequence: CATRPLGSLGGNTIYF. CDR3 DNA: TGTGCCACCAGGCCCCTGGGCAGCCTCGGTGGAAACACCATATATTTT. The J gene is TRBJ1-3, the V gene TRBV15; D not certain. The CDR3 is 16 residues long. V lost 6 bases, J lost 3 bases, and 18 bases lay in between. Germline V gene data show CDR1 as LNHNV and CDR2 as YYDKDF (reference sequence).

The V and J genes are TRBV6-6 and TRBJ1-4; maybe TRBD1 (5 bases). Germline lookup yields CDR1 MNHNY and CDR2 SVGAGI (reference sequence). The CDR3 loop spans 15 amino acids. With 6 bases removed from V and 5 bases from J, the gap between germline ends came to 16 bases. Here the CDR3 reads CASRSTGLGNEKLFF. The CDR3 DNA reads TGTGCCAGCAGGTCCACAGGTTTGGGGAATGAAAAACTGTTTTTT.

As DNA, the CDR3 is TGTGCCAGCACCAGGGGAGGGACACCGAACACCGGGGAGCTGTTTTTT. Translating it yields CASTRGGTPNTGELFF. The V gene is TRBV3-1 (or the pseudogene TRBV3-2), the J gene TRBJ2-2, with D tentatively TRBD2 (7 bases). V was cut by 7 bases and J by 0 bases, with 15 bases left in between. The CDR3 is made up of 16 amino acids. Germline V gene data show CDR1 as LGHDT and CDR2 as YNNKEL (reference sequence).

The gene calls are TRBV4-2 and TRBJ2-7; possible D gene TRBD2, 5 bases. The CDR3 is 14 amino acids. Germline CDR1 and CDR2: LGHNA and YNFKEQ. The ends were cut back, 2 bases at V and 6 bases at J, with 14 bases in the middle. The CDR3, as DNA: TGTGCCAGCAGCCAACGCTCCGCGGGCGGCGAGCAGTACTTC. Translated, it gives CASSQRSAGGEQYF.

This chain joins TRBV2 and TRBJ1-2; D gene ambiguous. The V end lost 4 bases, the J end lost 5 bases, and 11 bases lay between the germline ends. Germline values: CDR1 SNHLY, CDR2 FYNNEI. CDR3 length equals 13 residues. CDR3 DNA sequence: TGTGCCAGCAGTGGAAGGAGGGCGTATGGCTACACCTTC. It translates to CASSGRRAYGYTF.

The chain couples TRBV28 to TRBJ2-2; D remains unclear. The V end lost 6 bases, the J end lost 0 bases, and 17 bases lay between the germline ends. CDR3 length: 17 residues. The germline V gene has CDR1 MDHEN and CDR2 SYDVKM. The chain's CDR3 is CASSSPGDSTNTGELFF. The CDR3 nucleotides are TGTGCCAGCAGCTCCCCCGGAGACTCGACGAACACCGGGGAGCTGTTTTTT. Together with reference TRBV28 and TRBJ2-2, the CDR3 gives the full variable domain: DVKVTQSSRYLVKRTGEKVFLECVQDMDHENMFWYRQDPGLGLRLIYFSYDVKMKEKGDIPEGYSVSREKKERFSLILESASTNQTSMYLCASSSPGDSTNTGELFFGEGSRLTVL.

The V call is TRBV4-3, the J call TRBJ1-3; unclear D gene. The V and J ends lost 1 base and 0 bases respectively, with 10 bases between them. The CDR3 is 16 amino acids. The V gene's germline CDR1 is LGHNA and CDR2 YSLEER. The CDR3 region is CASSQGYRYSGNTIYF. The DNA of the CDR3 is TGCGCCAGCAGCCAAGGGTATAGATACTCTGGAAACACCATATATTTT.

The chain has TRBV15 and TRBJ1-2; 10 bases map to TRBD1. The CDR3 spans 15 residues. CDR1 LNHNV and CDR2 YYDKDF come from the germline V gene (reference sequence). Trimming took 5 bases from V and 5 from J; bases not matched to a gene: 8. This chain's CDR3 is CATSEPGQGNYGYTF. CDR3 in DNA: TGTGCCACCAGCGAACCGGGACAGGGGAATTATGGCTACACCTTC.

The CDR3 is CASSLVRSSYEQYF. DNA of the CDR3: TGTGCCAGCAGCTTAGTTAGGAGCTCCTACGAGCAGTACTTC. The chain joins TRBV7-2 to TRBJ2-7; D not resolved. CDR1 SGHTA and CDR2 FQGNSA come from the germline V gene. The CDR3 consists of 14 residues. The V gene lost 1 base and the J gene lost 0 bases, with 7 bases spanning the gap.

The rearrangement joins TRBV5-1 to TRBJ2-3; maybe TRBD2 (5 bases). Trimming left V 2 bases short and J 3 bases short, with 16 bases between. The CDR3 runs to 16 residues. In germline, CDR1 is SGHRS, CDR2 YFSETQ. DNA for the CDR3: TGCGCCAGCAGCTTTTATCTACTAGGCGGTACAGATACGCAGTATTTT. Encoded protein: CASSFYLLGGTDTQYF.

CDR3 sequence (DNA): TGTGCCACCACTCGGGACAGGACTTATGAGCAGTACTTC. Protein product: CATTRDRTYEQYF. The gene calls are TRBV6-6 and TRBJ2-7; 8 bases fit TRBD1. V dropped 10 bases and J dropped 7; count of bases not matched to a gene: 12. CDR1 MNHNY and CDR2 SVGAGI come from the germline V gene (reference sequence). The CDR3 totals 13 residues.

The rearrangement joins TRBV11-2 to TRBJ1-1; TRBD1 might be the D (6 bases). V was clipped by 5 bases and J by 3 bases, with 13 bases between them. Germline V gives CDR1 SGHAT, CDR2 FQNNGV. This CDR3 contains 14 residues. CDR3 region: CASSLRGADTEAFF. The CDR3 DNA follows: TGTGCCAGCAGCCTACGGGGGGCTGACACTGAAGCTTTCTTT.

This clone was seen a single time. V usage is TRBV2 and J usage is TRBJ2-7, with 7 bases aligning to TRBD1. The CDR3 contains 14 residues. Germline CDR1 reads SNHLY; CDR2 reads FYNNEI. V gave up 5 bases and J gave up 3 bases; unmatched junction bases: 7. The CDR3 coding sequence is TGTGCCAGCAGTAGGACAGGCATCCGCTACGAGCAGTACTTC. Its translation is CASSRTGIRYEQYF.

This rearrangement joins TRBV14 to TRBJ2-2, with unresolved D. In germline, CDR1 is SGHDN, CDR2 FVKESK. This CDR3 comprises 15 residues. The V gene lost 2 bases and the J gene lost 2 bases, with 9 bases spanning the gap. In DNA form, the CDR3 reads TGTGCCAGCAGCCAACGCACTCCAAACACCGGGGAGCTGTTTTTT. Its protein product is CASSQRTPNTGELFF. Variable domain in full (rest from reference TRBV14 and TRBJ2-2): EAGVTQFPSHSVIEKGQTVTLRCDPISGHDNLYWYRRVMGKEIKFLLHFVKESKQDESGMPNNRFLAERTGGTYSTLKVQPAELEDSGVYFCASSQRTPNTGELFFGEGSRLTVL.

The J gene is TRBJ2-5, the V gene TRBV28; TRBD1 is a possible D gene (6 bases). CDR1 and CDR2 (germline): MDHEN, SYDVKM. The CDR3 sequence is 14 residues long. The V end was cut by 6 bases, the J end by 7 bases, with 18 bases between. CDR3 in amino acids: CASRAGTTEWTQYF. The CDR3 DNA follows: TGTGCCAGCAGGGCCGGGACAACGGAGTGGACCCAGTACTTC.

This clone appeared a few times. J is TRBJ2-5 and V is TRBV4-3, with 7 nucleotides matching TRBD1. This CDR3 region has 16 residues. Germline trimming cut 2 bases from V and 7 bases from J; bases unmatched to any gene: 13. Germline CDR1 reads LGHNA; CDR2 reads YSLEER. The CDR3 sequence: CASSQTDRVPTGTQYF. CDR3 DNA sequence: TGCGCCAGCAGCCAAACAGACAGGGTACCCACGGGGACCCAGTACTTC.

This chain connects TRBV18 to TRBJ2-1; D uncertain. V lost 2 bases to trimming and J lost 8 bases, with 16 bases between them. Germline lookup yields CDR1 KGHSH and CDR2 LQKENI. This CDR3 has 15 residues. The CDR3 region has the DNA TGTGCCAGCTCACCATTCCGCCCTGACGCGGATGAGCAGTTCTTC. Translating it yields CASSPFRPDADEQFF.

This chain joins TRBV28 and TRBJ1-1; maybe TRBD1 (6 bases). CDR1 and CDR2 from the germline V gene are MDHEN and SYDVKM. Between the trimmed V and J ends, which lost 10 bases and 5 bases, there was a span of 11 bases. CDR3 length equals 11 residues. The CDR3 DNA reads TGTGCCATTAGGGGGGGGACTGAAGCTTTCTTT. Its translation is CAIRGGTEAFF.

V is TRBV28 and J is TRBJ1-4; 10 bases agree with TRBD1. Trimming took 6 bases from V and 8 from J; bases not matched to a gene: 9. The germline V gene encodes CDR1 MDHEN and CDR2 SYDVKM. CDR3 length: 15 residues. The CDR3 loop is CASRMGGTGEEKLFF. The CDR3 DNA sequence: TGTGCCAGCAGAATGGGTGGGACAGGGGAAGAAAAACTGTTTTTT.

This chain uses TRBV18 with TRBJ1-1; weak D call: TRBD1 (6 bases). The CDR3 has 13 amino acids. V lost 1 base and J lost 8, with 11 bases in between. Germline V gene data show CDR1 as KGHSH and CDR2 as LQKENI. CDR3 sequence: CASSPLSGTEAFF. Written as DNA, the CDR3 is TGTGCCAGCTCACCACTTTCCGGGACAGAAGCTTTCTTT.

The table lists this clone with a count of one. This chain connects TRBV28 to TRBJ2-7, with 7 bases fitting TRBD1. The CDR3 is made up of 16 amino acids. CDR1 is MDHEN, CDR2 SYDVKM, per germline. J gave up 3 bases and V 7 bases, and 15 bases lay outside the gene matches. The CDR3 coding sequence is TGTGCCAGCACTCCCACGGGACAGCTTCTCAACTACGAGCAGTACTTC. Translating it yields CASTPTGQLLNYEQYF.

The rearrangement uses TRBV4-1 and TRBJ1-2; D might be TRBD1 (5 bases). The CDR3 totals 21 residues. Per germline, CDR1 MGHRA and CDR2 YSYEKL. Trimming stripped 2 bases from V and 8 bases from J, with 36 bases between. This CDR3 is CASSQRAPHGTPRPRTSGYTF. The CDR3 region has the DNA TGCGCCAGCAGCCAAAGAGCTCCGCACGGGACCCCGCGACCGAGGACTAGCGGCTACACCTTC.

This chain connects TRBV19 to TRBJ2-5, with D possibly matching TRBD1 (6 bases). Germline CDR1 is LNHDA and CDR2 is SQIVND (reference sequence). The CDR3 is made up of 12 amino acids. V was trimmed by 3 bases and J by 7 bases, leaving 9 bases between them. The CDR3 spells CASSISRGTQYF. In DNA form, the CDR3 reads TGTGCCAGTAGTATTTCCAGGGGGACCCAGTACTTC.